These 26 T cell receptor beta chains came from one sample sequenced in a study of T cell repertoires in cytomegalovirus infection. Their antigens are not known. TCRdb itself ran the reads through MiXCR, one entry per CDR3 protein. The sample consists of 200,000 to 250,000 distinct CDR3 sequences, about 39% of them appearing once. The source was CD8+ T cells from cultured PBMCs, collected from culture after CMV antigen stimulation. The origin of the receptors is a human donor in good health (CMV status not recorded). Some clones in this sample may be carry-over from other donors' samples.

This clonotype has at least ten counts. V is TRBV7-2 and J is TRBJ2-1; D is perhaps TRBD1 or TRBD2 (6 bases each). Between the trimmed V and J ends, which lost 2 bases and 10 bases, there was a span of 15 bases. Germline CDR1 is SGHTA and CDR2 is FQGNSA. This CDR3 has 14 amino acids. The CDR3: CASSLFPGADEQFF. CDR3 coding DNA: TGTGCCAGCAGCTTATTTCCGGGGGCAGACGAGCAGTTCTTC.

This clonotype was seen only a few times. This chain links TRBV4-1 with TRBJ2-6; no firm D call. CDR3 size: 14 residues. Deletions cut 8 bases from V and 0 bases from J, with 8 bases between. Looked up from germline, CDR1 is MGHRA and CDR2 is YSYEKL. The chain's CDR3 is CASGGVSGANVLTF. In nucleotides, the CDR3 is TGCGCCAGCGGTGGGGTCTCTGGGGCCAACGTCCTGACTTTC.

This clonotype has only a few counts. The CDR3 is CASSQETGGWKNEQFF. CDR3 nucleotide sequence: TGCGCCAGCAGCCAAGAAACAGGGGGCTGGAAGAATGAGCAGTTCTTC. The rearrangement uses TRBV4-1 and TRBJ2-1; 9 bases are a match to TRBD1. The germline V gene has CDR1 MGHRA and CDR2 YSYEKL. J gave up 7 bases and V 0 bases, and 7 bases lay outside the gene matches. The CDR3 spans 16 residues.

The table lists this clonotype with many counts. The chain joins TRBV7-2 to TRBJ2-5, with D perhaps TRBD1 or TRBD2 (6 bases each). This CDR3 is built from 14 residues. Deletions cut 5 bases from V and 1 base from J, with 11 bases between. The germline V gene encodes CDR1 SGHTA and CDR2 FQGNSA. CDR3 residues: CASSLGGLQETQYF. CDR3 in DNA: TGTGCCAGCAGCCTAGGGGGGCTCCAAGAGACCCAGTACTTC.

This clonotype was seen more than once but under ten times. The V gene is TRBV7-9, the J gene TRBJ2-7; 9 bases match TRBD1. This CDR3 has 16 residues. Germline V gene sequence: CDR1 SEHNR, CDR2 FQNEAQ (reference sequence). Trimming at V came to 4 bases and at J to 2 bases, leaving 9 bases not matched to a gene. CDR3 bases: TGTGCCAGCAGCTCCGCAGGGGACAGGGTTCCCTACGAGCAGTACTTC. Translation gives CASSSAGDRVPYEQYF.

This clonotype was seen ten or more times. The chain couples TRBV7-9 to TRBJ1-5, with 11 bases that match TRBD1. V dropped 4 bases and J dropped 0; count of bases not matched to a gene: 11. This CDR3 is 19 amino acids long. In germline, CDR1 is SEHNR, CDR2 FQNEAQ (reference sequence). For the CDR3, the DNA is TGTGCCAGCAGCTATGCCGGGACAGGGGGGCCTTATAGCAATCAGCCCCAGCATTTT. Translated: CASSYAGTGGPYSNQPQHF.

The CDR3 DNA follows: TGTGCCAGCAGCCCCCGGACTAGCGGGGGGGCCTCCGATGAGCAGTTCTTC. Translating gives CASSPRTSGGASDEQFF. The chain joins TRBV7-6 to TRBJ2-1; 15 nucleotides line up with TRBD2. CDR1 and CDR2 from the germline V gene are SGHVS and FNYEAQ. The CDR3 sequence is 17 residues long. V shed 5 bases and J 8 bases; nucleotides not matched to a gene: 10.

In its sample, this clonotype was seen many times. The chain is built from TRBV13 and TRBJ2-7; D not certain. V was cut by 5 bases and J by 5 bases, with 10 bases left in between. The CDR3 sequence is 12 residues long. Germline V CDR1 and CDR2: PRHDT, FYEKMQ (reference sequence). CDR3 bases: TGTGCCAGCAGCCACCTGTTGGACGAGCAGTACTTC. As protein: CASSHLLDEQYF.

The chain combines TRBV27 with TRBJ1-4; no reliable D call. V shed 6 bases and J shed 7 bases, with 6 bases lying between them. The germline CDR1 and CDR2 sequences are MNHEY and SMNVEV (reference sequence). There are 11 residues in the CDR3. The CDR3 DNA follows: TGTGCCAGCAGAAAGGGTGAAAAACTGTTTTTT. Translation: CASRKGEKLFF.

The chain combines TRBV27 with TRBJ1-5, with TRBD1 identical over 9 bases. Germline V gene lookup returns CDR1 MNHEY and CDR2 SMNVEV (reference sequence). V shed 5 bases and J 7 bases; nucleotides not matched to a gene: 6. CDR3 length: 14 residues. The CDR3 coding sequence is TGTGCCAGCAGTCCCGGGACAGGGTGGCAGCCCCAGCATTTT. Translated: CASSPGTGWQPQHF.

In nucleotides, the CDR3 is TGTGCCAGCACAATGGGAATGTGGGAGGACCCATTGGACAAAAACATTCAGTACTTC. This encodes CASTMGMWEDPLDKNIQYF. The chain links TRBV28 to TRBJ2-4; perhaps TRBD2 as D (6 bases). The CDR3 sequence is 19 residues long. In germline, CDR1 is MDHEN, CDR2 SYDVKM. V gave up 7 bases and J gave up 3 bases, with 28 bases separating them.

This sequence joins TRBV19 and TRBJ1-1; possible D gene TRBD1, 5 bases. Germline CDR1 LNHDA, CDR2 SQIVND (reference sequence). The CDR3 runs to 13 residues. The V and J ends lost 10 bases and 0 bases respectively, with 12 bases between them. The CDR3 DNA is TGTGCCATAAGCGACAGCATGAACACTGAAGCTTTCTTT. Its translation: CAISDSMNTEAFF. Filled out from reference TRBV19 and TRBJ1-1, the complete variable domain reads DGGITQSPKYLFRKEGQNVTLSCEQNLNHDAMYWYRQDPGQGLRLIYYSQIVNDFQKGDIAEGYSVSREKKESFPLTVTSAQKNPTAFYLCAISDSMNTEAFFGQGTRLTVV.

This clonotype was counted between two and nine times. The rearrangement uses TRBV6-1 and TRBJ2-5; D is unclear. The CDR3 length is 14 residues. Trimming pared 4 bases from V and 3 bases from J, leaving 12 bases between. Germline-derived CDR1 and CDR2 are MNHNS and SASEGT. The CDR3 sequence is CASSGEFVEETQYF. As DNA, the CDR3 is TGTGCCAGCAGTGGTGAGTTCGTAGAAGAGACCCAGTACTTC.

The gene calls are TRBV7-6 and TRBJ2-2; 11 bases fit TRBD1. Germline-derived CDR1 and CDR2 are SGHVS and FNYEAQ. CDR3 length equals 16 residues. V lost 4 bases and J lost 7; bases outside the gene matches: 8. CDR3 sequence reads: CASSYRTGGLNGELFF. DNA for the CDR3: TGTGCCAGCAGCTACAGGACAGGGGGCTTGAACGGGGAGCTGTTTTTT.

This clonotype was observed a few times. The V gene is TRBV11-2, the J gene TRBJ1-2; weak D call: TRBD1 (6 bases). Trimming took off 8 bases at V and 4 bases at J, with 26 bases between the two ends. Germline V gene data show CDR1 as SGHAT and CDR2 as FQNNGV. This CDR3 comprises 17 residues. The CDR3: CASYGRSETGYSYGYTF. In nucleotides, the CDR3 is TGTGCCAGCTACGGGAGGTCAGAGACAGGATATAGCTATGGCTACACCTTC.

This clonotype was counted only a few times. V gene TRBV9 combines with J gene TRBJ2-2; D remains unclear. The CDR3 loop spans 14 amino acids. Germline V gene sequence: CDR1 SGDLS, CDR2 YYNGEE. V dropped 1 base and J dropped 1 base, with 5 bases sitting between them. CDR3 loop: CASSVRQNTGELFF. CDR3 sequence (DNA): TGTGCCAGCAGCGTAAGGCAGAACACCGGGGAGCTGTTTTTT.

This clonotype occurred a few times. The chain is built from TRBV27 and TRBJ2-1; TRBD1 agrees at 9 bases. The CDR3 has 17 residues. Per germline, CDR1 MNHEY and CDR2 SMNVEV (reference sequence). Trimming at V came to 7 bases and at J to 2 bases, leaving 12 bases not matched to a gene. The CDR3 coding sequence is TGTGCCAGCAACCCCGGAGGCGGGACAGGGACCTACAATGAGCAGTTCTTC. This sequence encodes CASNPGGGTGTYNEQFF.

The chain couples TRBV4-2 to TRBJ2-5, with D maybe TRBD2 (6 bases). The CDR3 covers 14 residues. Trimming stripped 1 base from V and 5 bases from J, with 11 bases between. Per germline, CDR1 LGHNA and CDR2 YNFKEQ. The CDR3 is CASSQGRAGETQYF. The CDR3 nucleotides are TGTGCCAGCAGCCAAGGGAGGGCCGGTGAGACCCAGTACTTC.

V and J are TRBV12-3 or TRBV12-4 and TRBJ2-1; 10 bases align to TRBD1. The CDR3 runs 14 residues. J was trimmed by 7 bases and V by 7 bases; bases with no gene match: 7. The CDR3, as DNA: TGTGCCAGCAATTTCGGGACAGGGGAGAATGAGCAGTTCTTC. Translating it yields CASNFGTGENEQFF.

This chain connects TRBV19 to TRBJ2-7; 8 bases agree with TRBD1. V shed 5 bases and J 10 bases; nucleotides not matched to a gene: 13. The CDR3 has 14 amino acids. From germline, CDR1 is LNHDA and CDR2 SQIVND (reference sequence). The CDR3 DNA is TGTGCCAGTAGTCCCCGGTCGGGCAGGGGGCTCCAGTACTTC. Residues: CASSPRSGRGLQYF. The full variable domain, with the rest looked up from reference TRBV19 and TRBJ2-7, is DGGITQSPKYLFRKEGQNVTLSCEQNLNHDAMYWYRQDPGQGLRLIYYSQIVNDFQKGDIAEGYSVSREKKESFPLTVTSAQKNPTAFYLCASSPRSGRGLQYFGPGTRLTVT.

The V and J genes are TRBV6-1 and TRBJ2-1, with D perhaps matching TRBD1 (6 bases). The V end lost 6 bases, the J end lost 8 bases, and 20 bases lay between the germline ends. CDR1 and CDR2 from the germline V gene are MNHNS and SASEGT. The CDR3 has 15 residues. The CDR3 here is CASRGGPRSKDEQFF. The CDR3 DNA reads TGTGCCAGCAGAGGGGGACCCCGGTCCAAGGATGAGCAGTTCTTC.

The chain has TRBV19 and TRBJ1-1; D is uncertain. There are 14 residues in the CDR3. The germline V and J ends were trimmed by 4 bases and 1 base, with 10 bases remaining between them. Germline loops: CDR1 LNHDA, CDR2 SQIVND (reference sequence). CDR3 in amino acids: CASSTLSGNTEAFF. CDR3 DNA sequence: TGTGCCAGTAGTACTCTCTCGGGGAACACTGAAGCTTTCTTT.

On this clonotype itself: Being one base from a much bigger clone, this may be a read error. Without the conserved terminal phenylalanine or tryptophan, this CDR3 likely stems from a read error. J is TRBJ2-1 and V is TRBV7-8; possibly TRBD1 or TRBD2 for D (5 bases each). CDR1 is SGHVS and CDR2 is FQNEAQ in the germline V gene. CDR3 length: 15 amino acids. V lost 5 bases and J lost 0, with 11 bases in between. DNA for the CDR3: TGTGCCAGCAGCACCGGGGCCAGCTCCTACAATGAGCAGTTCTTA. This translates into CASSTGASSYNEQFL.

The chain couples TRBV11-2 to TRBJ2-1, with 13 nucleotides matching TRBD2. V dropped 4 bases and J dropped 3; count of bases not matched to a gene: 6. The germline V gene has CDR1 SGHAT and CDR2 FQNNGV. This CDR3 spans 17 amino acids. The DNA for the CDR3 is TGTGCCAGCAGCTCGATCCGGACTAGCGGGAGCTACAATGAGCAGTTCTTC. This translates into CASSSIRTSGSYNEQFF.

This clonotype has a count of ten or more. The chain carries TRBV6-1 and TRBJ1-2; D remains ambiguous. Trimming cost V 3 bases and J 0 bases, with 20 bases left between them. The CDR3 loop spans 18 amino acids. CDR1 is MNHNS and CDR2 is SASEGT in the germline V gene. Written as DNA, the CDR3 is TGTGCCAGCAGTGAGCCGTGGACTCCACATGGGGCTAACTATGGCTACACCTTC. Translating it yields CASSEPWTPHGANYGYTF.

This chain links TRBV3-1 with TRBJ2-1; 14 bases are shared with TRBD2. The trim removed 1 base at V and 7 bases at J, leaving 3 bases unmatched. The CDR3 spans 16 residues. The germline V gene encodes CDR1 LGHDT and CDR2 YNNKEL (reference sequence). For the CDR3, the DNA is TGTGCCAGCAGCCAAGGGGGACTAGCGGGAGAAAATGAGCAGTTCTTC. It translates to CASSQGGLAGENEQFF.